This T cell receptor beta chain was sequenced for a study of shared clonotypes between healthy human individuals. The overall study: Donor ages ranged 18 to 49 years: a couple of women, a few men.

The assay ran at deep level. This table comes from immunoSEQ multiplex PCR, and its TCRdb copy is limited to in-frame clones, with some not included. The sample lists 550,000 to 850,000 clones, about two thirds occurring once. Whole-study results and caveats: Non-shared clonotypes displayed generation probabilities falling below those of clonotypes present in all four donors. Generally, estimated richness proved larger in naive subsets than it did in memory subsets.

Germline CDR1 is MNHNS and CDR2 is SASEGT. This CDR3 contains 12 residues. V was trimmed by 6 bases and J by 5 bases, leaving 8 bases between them. This clone was detected only a few times. As yet, its antigen is unknown. A read error may explain this, as a much larger clone is one base away. What was sequenced was memory CD4+ T cells sorted from blood. Subset defined: CD45RA-negative fraction. The chain combines TRBV6-1 with TRBJ1-5; unclear D gene. The sequence was obtained from a woman in her 30s in good health. The CDR3 loop is CASRPEDQPQHF. The CDR3 bases are TGTGCCAGCAGGCCGGAGGATCAGCCCCAGCATTTT.